This TCR beta chain was captured by sequencing in a study of cytomegalovirus exposure and HLA in healthy donors. Broader study findings: TCR beta sequences reportedly predicted most subjects' HLA-A and HLA-B alleles accurately. Productive rates of about 87% or about 30% were seen for most TCR beta V segments in an earlier analysis. The classifier was said to identify cytomegalovirus status with high specificity and sensitivity.

A remark on this clone: Its antigen is not identified.

CDR1 and CDR2 (germline): SGHDT, YYEEEE. The CDR3 spans 12 residues. Trimming cost V 3 bases and J 7 bases, with 7 bases left between them. A multiplex PCR was run with 60 Vbeta primers and 13 Jbeta primers. Using immunoSEQ multiplex PCR, the repertoire was profiled, and TCRdb retains in-frame clones only, with some absent. The table lists around 150,000 clones, approximately 79% of them singletons. Sequenced: PBMCs. This TCR was recovered from a woman aged 25-40 years in good health and CMV-seronegative. This sequence joins TRBV5-6 and TRBJ1-4; D is ambiguous. This chain's CDR3 is CASSSRLEKLFF. The CDR3 nucleotides read TGTGCCAGCAGCTCCCGACTTGAAAAACTGTTTTTT.